Listed below are T cell receptor beta chains from one sample, sequenced in a study of blood T cell repertoires in COVID-19. Using immunoSEQ multiplex PCR, the repertoire was profiled, and TCRdb retains in-frame clones only, with some absent. The repertoire holds around 300,000 clones, with approximately 90% as singletons. Sequenced material: peripheral blood. The receptors shown here come from a woman in her 30s with COVID-19, enrolled during active disease. Each CDR3 is given without its conserved first and last residue. Fields, in order: J gene, D gene, V gene, CDR3 length, clone size, CDR3 protein. D genes are given only for firm matches. Clone size is not always given. Where it is, it says once, few, many or a class for expanded clones.

j_gene: TRBJ1-1; d_gene: -; v_gene: TRBV9; len: 13; abundance: -; CDR3aa: ASSPRAGRGTEAF
j_gene: TRBJ1-5; d_gene: TRBD1; v_gene: TRBV4-2; len: 12; abundance: -; CDR3aa: ASSQVGGAEPQH
j_gene: TRBJ2-7; d_gene: TRBD1; v_gene: TRBV11-2; len: 11; abundance: -; CDR3aa: ASSPPAQGAKY
j_gene: TRBJ2-3; d_gene: -; v_gene: TRBV2; len: 11; abundance: -; CDR3aa: ASRGAYTDTQY
j_gene: TRBJ1-4; d_gene: -; v_gene: TRBV10-3; len: 12; abundance: -; CDR3aa: AISEGATNEKLF
j_gene: TRBJ2-2; d_gene: TRBD2; v_gene: TRBV7-2; len: 12; abundance: -; CDR3aa: ASSPSSGRGELF
j_gene: TRBJ2-3; d_gene: -; v_gene: TRBV9; len: 10; abundance: -; CDR3aa: ASSSLTDTQY
j_gene: TRBJ1-2; d_gene: TRBD1; v_gene: TRBV5-6; len: 12; abundance: once; CDR3aa: ASNLGQGIYGYT
j_gene: TRBJ1-1; d_gene: -; v_gene: TRBV6-2/TRBV6-3; len: 13; abundance: -; CDR3aa: ASSFLKAVSTEAF
j_gene: TRBJ1-3; d_gene: TRBD1; v_gene: TRBV9; len: 12; abundance: -; CDR3aa: ASSKQGSGNTIY
j_gene: TRBJ2-7; d_gene: TRBD1; v_gene: TRBV5-1; len: 14; abundance: -; CDR3aa: ASSLAGQGVIYEQY
j_gene: TRBJ1-3; d_gene: -; v_gene: TRBV28; len: 13; abundance: -; CDR3aa: ASSFGRYSGNTIY
j_gene: TRBJ1-2; d_gene: TRBD1; v_gene: TRBV3-1/TRBV3-2; len: 13; abundance: -; CDR3aa: ASSHLGTGDYGYT
j_gene: TRBJ2-6; d_gene: -; v_gene: TRBV7-9; len: 14; abundance: -; CDR3aa: ASSPIPGPGANVLT